This TCR beta chain emerged from a study of CD8+ T cells in alopecia areata. Sequencing used cDNA as its template, made by extracting RNA and reverse transcribing it. Assay used: immunoSEQ multiplex PCR; TCRdb lists only in-frame clones, some missing. The sample lists more than 3,500 clones; 70% to 75% were seen once. Germline CDR1 SGHTA, CDR2 FQGNSA. The J segment lost 9 bases and the V segment lost 3 bases, leaving 16 bases of the junction unmatched. CDR3 size: 17 residues. This clone was observed a single time. The sample consisted of skin. The receptor comes from a human donor in good health. V usage is TRBV7-2 and J usage is TRBJ2-7, with 11 bases that match TRBD1. The chain's CDR3 is CASSFGLRDRGSIGQYF. CDR3 nucleotide sequence: TGTGCCAGCAGCTTTGGGCTGCGGGACAGGGGGTCGATAGGGCAGTACTTC.